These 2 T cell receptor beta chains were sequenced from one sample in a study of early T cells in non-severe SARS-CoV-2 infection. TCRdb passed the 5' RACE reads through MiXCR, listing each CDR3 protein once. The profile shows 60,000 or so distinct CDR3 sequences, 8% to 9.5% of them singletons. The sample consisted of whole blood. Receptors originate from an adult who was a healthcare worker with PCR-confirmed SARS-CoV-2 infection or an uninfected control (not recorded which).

The chain's CDR3 is CASSLTGVSGNTIYF. CDR3 DNA sequence: TGTGCCAGCAGCCTGACAGGGGTCTCTGGAAACACCATATATTTT. The chain combines TRBV7-9 with TRBJ1-3; 8 nucleotides align to TRBD1. The CDR3 spans 15 residues. The V gene end was trimmed by 5 bases and the J gene end by 0 bases; junction bases not matched to a gene: 3. Germline V gene data show CDR1 as SEHNR and CDR2 as FQNEAQ (reference sequence).

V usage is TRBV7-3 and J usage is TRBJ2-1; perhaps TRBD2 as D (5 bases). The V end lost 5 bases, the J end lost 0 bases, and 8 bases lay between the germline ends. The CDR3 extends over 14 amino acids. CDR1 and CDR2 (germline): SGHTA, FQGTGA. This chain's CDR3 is CASSPGGSYNEQFF. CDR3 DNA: TGTGCCAGCAGCCCCGGAGGCTCCTACAATGAGCAGTTCTTC. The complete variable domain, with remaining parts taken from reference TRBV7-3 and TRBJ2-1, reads GAGVSQTPSNKVTEKGKYVELRCDPISGHTALYWYRQSLGQGPEFLIYFQGTGAADDSGLPNDRFFAVRPEGSVSTLKIQRTERGDSAVYLCASSPGGSYNEQFFGPGTRLTVL.